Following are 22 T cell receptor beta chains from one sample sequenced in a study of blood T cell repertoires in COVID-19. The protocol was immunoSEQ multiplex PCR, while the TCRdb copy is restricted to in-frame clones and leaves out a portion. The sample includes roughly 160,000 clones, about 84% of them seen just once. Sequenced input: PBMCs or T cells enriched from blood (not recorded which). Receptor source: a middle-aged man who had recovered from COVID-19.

The CDR3 region is CASSQDFRVPYNEQFF. The CDR3 DNA follows: TGTGCCAGCAGCCAAGATTTCAGGGTCCCCTACAATGAGCAGTTCTTC. This chain joins TRBV3-1 (or the pseudogene TRBV3-2) and TRBJ2-1; a possible D gene is TRBD1 (5 bases). The CDR3 runs to 16 residues. Germline V gene sequence: CDR1 LGHDT, CDR2 YNNKEL (reference sequence). V was clipped by 0 bases and J by 2 bases, with 11 bases between them.

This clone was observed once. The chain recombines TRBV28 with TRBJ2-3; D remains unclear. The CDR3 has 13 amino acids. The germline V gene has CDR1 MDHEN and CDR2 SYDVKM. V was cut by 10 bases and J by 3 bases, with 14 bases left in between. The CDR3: CATARVSTDTQYF. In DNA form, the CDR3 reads TGTGCCACCGCACGCGTGAGTACAGATACGCAGTATTTT.

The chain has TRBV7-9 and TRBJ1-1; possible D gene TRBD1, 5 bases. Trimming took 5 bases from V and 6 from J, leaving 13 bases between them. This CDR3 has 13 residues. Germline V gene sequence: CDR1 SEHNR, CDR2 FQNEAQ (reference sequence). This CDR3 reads CASSAPGSSEAFF. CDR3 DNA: TGTGCCAGCAGCGCTCCAGGGTCCTCTGAAGCTTTCTTT. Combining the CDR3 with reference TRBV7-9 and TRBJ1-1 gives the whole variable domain DTGVSQNPRHKITKRGQNVTFRCDPISEHNRLYWYRQTLGQGPEFLTYFQNEAQLEKSRLLSDRFSAERPKGSFSTLEIQRTEQGDSAMYLCASSAPGSSEAFFGQGTRLTVV.

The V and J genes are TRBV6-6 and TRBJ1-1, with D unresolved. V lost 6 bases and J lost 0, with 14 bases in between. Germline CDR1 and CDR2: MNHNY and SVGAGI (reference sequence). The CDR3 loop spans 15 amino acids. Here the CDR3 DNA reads TGTGCCAGCAGGCAGAGAGGCGAAATGAACACTGAAGCTTTCTTT. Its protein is CASRQRGEMNTEAFF.

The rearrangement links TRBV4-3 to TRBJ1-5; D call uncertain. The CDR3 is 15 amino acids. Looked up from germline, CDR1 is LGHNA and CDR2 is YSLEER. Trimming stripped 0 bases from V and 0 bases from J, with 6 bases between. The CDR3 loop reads CASSQDYGSNQPQHF. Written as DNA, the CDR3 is TGCGCCAGCAGCCAAGATTACGGTAGCAATCAGCCCCAGCATTTT.

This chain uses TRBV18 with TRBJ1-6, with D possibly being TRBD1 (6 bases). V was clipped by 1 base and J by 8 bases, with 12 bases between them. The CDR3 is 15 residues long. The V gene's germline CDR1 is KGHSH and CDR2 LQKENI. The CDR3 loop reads CASSPLQGTDSPLHF. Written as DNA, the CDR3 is TGTGCCAGCTCACCACTACAGGGAACGGATTCACCCCTCCACTTT.

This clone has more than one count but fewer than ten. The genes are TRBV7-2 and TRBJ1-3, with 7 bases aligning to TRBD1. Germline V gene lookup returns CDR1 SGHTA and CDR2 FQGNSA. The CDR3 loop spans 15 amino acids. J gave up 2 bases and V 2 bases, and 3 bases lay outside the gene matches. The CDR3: CASSLLQGAGNTIYF. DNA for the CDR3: TGTGCCAGCAGCTTACTCCAGGGGGCTGGAAACACCATATATTTT.

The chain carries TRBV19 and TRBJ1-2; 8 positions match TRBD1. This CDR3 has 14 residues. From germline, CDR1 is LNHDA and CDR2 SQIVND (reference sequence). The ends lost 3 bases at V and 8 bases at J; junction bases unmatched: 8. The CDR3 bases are TGTGCCAGTAGTATTTCCAGGGGGCAAAGCGGCTACACCTTC. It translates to CASSISRGQSGYTF.

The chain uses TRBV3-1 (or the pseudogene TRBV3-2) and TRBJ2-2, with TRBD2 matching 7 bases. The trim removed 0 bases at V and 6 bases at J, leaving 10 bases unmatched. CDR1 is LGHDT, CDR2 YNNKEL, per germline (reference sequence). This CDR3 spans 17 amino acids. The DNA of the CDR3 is TGTGCCAGCAGCCAAGATTCAGGACTAGTGGGGGCCGGGGAGCTGTTTTTT. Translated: CASSQDSGLVGAGELFF.

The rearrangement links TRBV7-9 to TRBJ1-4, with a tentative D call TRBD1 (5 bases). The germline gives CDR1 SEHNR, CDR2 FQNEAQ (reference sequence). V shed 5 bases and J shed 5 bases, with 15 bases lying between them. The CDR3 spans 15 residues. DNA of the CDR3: TGTGCCAGCAGCAATGGAGGGGCCATGAATGAAAAACTGTTTTTT. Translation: CASSNGGAMNEKLFF.

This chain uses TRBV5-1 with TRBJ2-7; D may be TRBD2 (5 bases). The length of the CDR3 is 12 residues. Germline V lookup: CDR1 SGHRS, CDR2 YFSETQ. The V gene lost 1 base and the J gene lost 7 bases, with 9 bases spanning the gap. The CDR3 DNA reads TGCGCCAGCAGCTTGAGAGGGAGTGAGCAGTACTTC. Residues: CASSLRGSEQYF.

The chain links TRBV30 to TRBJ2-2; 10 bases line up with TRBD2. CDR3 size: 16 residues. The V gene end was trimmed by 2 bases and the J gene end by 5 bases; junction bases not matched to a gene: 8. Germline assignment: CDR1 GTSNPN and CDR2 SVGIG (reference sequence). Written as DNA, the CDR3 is TGTGCCTGGAGTTGGGCTAGCGGGGGATTAACCGGGGAGCTGTTTTTT. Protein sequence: CAWSWASGGLTGELFF. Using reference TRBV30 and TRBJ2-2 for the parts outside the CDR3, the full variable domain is SQTIHQWPATLVQPVGSPLSLECTVEGTSNPNLYWYRQAAGRGLQLLFYSVGIGQISSEVPQNLSASRPQDRQFILSSKKLLLSDSGFYLCAWSWASGGLTGELFFGEGSRLTVL.

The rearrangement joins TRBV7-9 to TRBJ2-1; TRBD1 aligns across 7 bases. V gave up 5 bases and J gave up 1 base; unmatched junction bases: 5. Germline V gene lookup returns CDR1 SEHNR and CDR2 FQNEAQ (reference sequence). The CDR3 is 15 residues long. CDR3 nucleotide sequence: TGTGCCAGCAGCCAGGGGGTGGCTTCCTACAATGAGCAGTTCTTC. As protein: CASSQGVASYNEQFF.

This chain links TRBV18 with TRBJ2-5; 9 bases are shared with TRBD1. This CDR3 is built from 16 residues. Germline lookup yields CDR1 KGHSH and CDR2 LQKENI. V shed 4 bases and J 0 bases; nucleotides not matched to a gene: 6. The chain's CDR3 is CASSRKGQGNQETQYF. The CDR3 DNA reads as TGTGCCAGCTCACGGAAGGGACAGGGTAACCAAGAGACCCAGTACTTC.

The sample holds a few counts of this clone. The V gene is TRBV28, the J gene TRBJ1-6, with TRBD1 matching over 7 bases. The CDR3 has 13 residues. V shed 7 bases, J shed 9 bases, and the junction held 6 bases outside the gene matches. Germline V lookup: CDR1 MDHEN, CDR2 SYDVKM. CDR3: CASNFGQASPLHF. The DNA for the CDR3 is TGTGCCAGCAATTTCGGACAGGCTTCACCCCTCCACTTT.

The chain's CDR3 is CASSYRSGSGQPQHF. For the CDR3, the DNA is TGTGCCAGCAGTTACCGCAGCGGTTCAGGACAGCCCCAGCATTTT. The chain has TRBV6-5 and TRBJ1-5; D uncertain. Trimming removed 2 bases from V and 7 bases from J, with 15 bases in between. This CDR3 is 15 amino acids long. Germline V gene data show CDR1 as MNHEY and CDR2 as SVGAGI.

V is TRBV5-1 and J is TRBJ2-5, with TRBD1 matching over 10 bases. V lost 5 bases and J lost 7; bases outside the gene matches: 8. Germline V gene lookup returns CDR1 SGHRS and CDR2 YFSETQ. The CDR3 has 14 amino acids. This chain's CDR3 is CASREPGQGLTQYF. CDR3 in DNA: TGCGCCAGCAGGGAGCCGGGACAGGGGTTGACCCAGTACTTC.

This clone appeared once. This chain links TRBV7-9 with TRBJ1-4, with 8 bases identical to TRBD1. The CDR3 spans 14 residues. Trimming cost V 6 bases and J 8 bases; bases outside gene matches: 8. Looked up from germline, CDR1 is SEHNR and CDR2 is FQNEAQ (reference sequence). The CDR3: CASSQGQGREKLFF. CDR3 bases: TGTGCCAGCAGTCAAGGACAGGGACGGGAAAAACTGTTTTTT. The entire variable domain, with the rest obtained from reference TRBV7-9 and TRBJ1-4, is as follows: DTGVSQNPRHKITKRGQNVTFRCDPISEHNRLYWYRQTLGQGPEFLTYFQNEAQLEKSRLLSDRFSAERPKGSFSTLEIQRTEQGDSAMYLCASSQGQGREKLFFGSGTQLSVL.

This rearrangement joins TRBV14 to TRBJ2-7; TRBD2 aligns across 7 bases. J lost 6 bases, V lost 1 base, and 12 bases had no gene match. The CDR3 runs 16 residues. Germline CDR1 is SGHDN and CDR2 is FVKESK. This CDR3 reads CASSQVSGVTQREQYF. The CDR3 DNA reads TGTGCCAGCAGCCAAGTGAGCGGGGTTACCCAGCGCGAGCAGTACTTC.

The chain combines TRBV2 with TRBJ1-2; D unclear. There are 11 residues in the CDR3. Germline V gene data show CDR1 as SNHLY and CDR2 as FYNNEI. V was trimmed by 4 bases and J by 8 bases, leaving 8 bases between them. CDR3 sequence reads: CASSVVPGYTF. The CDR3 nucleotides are TGTGCCAGCAGTGTAGTACCAGGCTACACCTTC.

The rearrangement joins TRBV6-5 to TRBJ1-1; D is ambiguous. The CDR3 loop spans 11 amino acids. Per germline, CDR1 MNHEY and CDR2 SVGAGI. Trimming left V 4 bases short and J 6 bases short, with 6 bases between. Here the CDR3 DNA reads TGTGCCAGCAGTTCAGTCGCTGAAGCTTTCTTT. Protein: CASSSVAEAFF.

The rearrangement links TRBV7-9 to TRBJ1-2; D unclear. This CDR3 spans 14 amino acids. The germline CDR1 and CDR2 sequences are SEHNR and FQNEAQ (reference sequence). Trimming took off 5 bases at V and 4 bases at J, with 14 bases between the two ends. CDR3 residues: CASSPSEASYGYTF. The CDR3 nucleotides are TGTGCCAGCAGCCCCTCCGAGGCCAGCTATGGCTACACCTTC.